This T cell receptor (beta chain) was documented in a study of CXCR3-negative and CXCR3-positive naive CD8 T cells. For the study at large: There were about 135 million TRB reads altogether, and each library had about 1.5 +/- 0.3 million of them. Broader study findings: Memory cells differed in TRBV-TRBJ usage, but naive CXCR3-negative and CXCR3-positive cells had similar usage. In CXCR3-positive naive cells, the TRB CDR3s were more hydrophobic than in CXCR3-negative naive cells.

The TRB cDNA libraries were prepared by 5' RACE with UMI labels. TCRdb re-called the 5' RACE reads, yielding one record per CDR3 amino acid sequence without DNA. The sample table includes about 62,000 distinct CDR3 sequences. At approximately 300,000 cells each, triplicate sorts were carried out for each CD8+ T cell subset. In the case of this clonotype: Its antigen is not known.

The clonotype was recovered from a human donor in good health. Some clones in this sample may be carry-over from other donors' samples. The sample consisted of naive CXCR3- CD8+ T cells from blood. The subset was: CD45RO-CCR7+CD27+CD95- naive CD8+ T cells lacking CXCR3 (TNR3-).

CDR3 protein: CSVEDGENQPQHF. The chain links TRBV29-1 to TRBJ1-5. This CDR3 has 13 residues. The germline CDR1 and CDR2 sequences are SQVTM and ANQGSEA.